The 21 T cell receptor beta chains listed next were all sequenced from one sample in a study of PD-L1 blockade in urothelial cancer. The table came from immunoSEQ multiplex PCR; TCRdb's copy has only in-frame clones and leaves some out. The sample lists approximately 110,000 clones; 70% to 90% were seen once. Material: PBMCs, obtained around atezolizumab (anti-PD-L1) treatment. The receptors come from a man in his fifties with urothelial cancer.

The chain combines TRBV18 with TRBJ2-1, with TRBD2 matching 7 bases. CDR3 size: 15 residues. The germline V gene has CDR1 KGHSH and CDR2 LQKENI. The junction had 7 bases not matched to a gene; V was cut back by 3 bases and J by 5 bases. CDR3 coding DNA: TGTGCCAGCTCACCGGGTGCGGGAGTACACAATGAGCAGTTCTTC. It encodes CASSPGAGVHNEQFF.

The rearrangement links TRBV7-3 to TRBJ2-3, with 9 bases aligning to TRBD1. The germline V gene encodes CDR1 SGHTA and CDR2 FQGTGA. With 4 bases clipped from V and 2 bases from J, the junction kept 4 bases outside the gene matches. The CDR3 is 15 residues long. CDR3 coding DNA: TGTGCCAGCAGCTCAGGGACAGGGTACACAGATACGCAGTATTTT. The encoded protein is CASSSGTGYTDTQYF. Full variable domain (outside the CDR3, taken from reference TRBV7-3 and TRBJ2-3): GAGVSQTPSNKVTEKGKYVELRCDPISGHTALYWYRQSLGQGPEFLIYFQGTGAADDSGLPNDRFFAVRPEGSVSTLKIQRTERGDSAVYLCASSSGTGYTDTQYFGPGTRLTVL.

The chain joins TRBV28 to TRBJ2-7, with D hard to call. Germline V CDR1 and CDR2: MDHEN, SYDVKM. There are 11 residues in the CDR3. V was shortened by 1 base and J by 5 bases, with 3 bases between the two germline ends. This CDR3 reads CASSLYNEQYF. CDR3 DNA sequence: TGTGCCAGCAGTTTATACAACGAGCAGTACTTC.

The genes are TRBV5-4 and TRBJ1-2; D not certain. CDR1 and CDR2 from the germline V gene are SGHNT and YYREEE (reference sequence). The CDR3 is 13 amino acids. The V end was cut by 6 bases, the J end by 2 bases, with 11 bases between. The DNA of the CDR3 is TGTGCCAGCACCCTCTCGGGGAACTATGGCTACACCTTC. This encodes CASTLSGNYGYTF.

To note about this clone: The same CDR3 can be traced to other DNA sequences in this sample. This chain joins TRBV9 and TRBJ1-2; maybe TRBD1 (6 bases). V shed 0 bases and J shed 7 bases, with 10 bases lying between them. Germline V gene sequence: CDR1 SGDLS, CDR2 YYNGEE. This CDR3 contains 13 residues. The CDR3: CASSVEGVRGYTF. The CDR3 nucleotides are TGTGCCAGCAGCGTAGAGGGGGTGCGTGGCTACACCTTC.

The rearrangement links TRBV4-1 to TRBJ2-5; 7 bases match TRBD1. Per germline, CDR1 MGHRA and CDR2 YSYEKL. The V segment lost 2 bases and the J segment 4 bases; nucleotides outside the gene matches: 7. The CDR3 is 15 amino acids. CDR3 nucleotide sequence: TGCGCCAGCAGCCAACTTGGGACAGTAGGAGAGACCCAGTACTTC. This translates into CASSQLGTVGETQYF.

CDR3 in DNA: TGTGCCAGCAGCGACTTAAGGGGAAACACCATATATTTT. Residues: CASSDLRGNTIYF. This chain uses TRBV28 with TRBJ1-3; D not certain. The V end lost 6 bases, the J end lost 4 bases, and 10 bases lay between the germline ends. Germline V lookup: CDR1 MDHEN, CDR2 SYDVKM. CDR3 length: 13 residues.

The CDR3: CASSDRGHNEQFF. The CDR3 nucleotides read TGTGCCAGCAGTGACAGGGGGCACAATGAGCAGTTCTTC. This chain joins TRBV6-4 and TRBJ2-1, with 7 bases aligning to TRBD1. Losses at the gene ends were 2 bases for V and 5 bases for J; bases not matched to a gene: 0. CDR3 size: 13 residues. CDR1 MRHNA and CDR2 SNTAGT come from the germline V gene.

The chain joins TRBV11-2 to TRBJ2-3; 10 nucleotides line up with TRBD2. CDR1 and CDR2 (germline): SGHAT, FQNNGV. This CDR3 region has 16 residues. With 5 bases clipped from V and 2 bases from J, the junction kept 7 bases outside the gene matches. In nucleotides, the CDR3 is TGTGCCAGCAGCGTAGGGACTAGCGCCCACACAGATACGCAGTATTTT. Translation gives CASSVGTSAHTDTQYF.

The chain has TRBV5-1 and TRBJ2-5; no definite D call. The germline V gene has CDR1 SGHRS and CDR2 YFSETQ. V was shortened by 3 bases and J by 1 base, with 7 bases between the two germline ends. The CDR3 totals 13 residues. The CDR3 region has the DNA TGCGCCAGCAGCTCCGGGTCCCAAGAGACCCAGTACTTC. Translating gives CASSSGSQETQYF.

V usage is TRBV29-1 and J usage is TRBJ2-1; 14 bases match TRBD2. The CDR3 loop spans 15 amino acids. The V gene's germline CDR1 is SQVTM and CDR2 ANQGSEA. The J segment lost 8 bases and the V segment lost 6 bases, leaving 9 bases of the junction unmatched. Here the CDR3 DNA reads TGCAGCGTGGGGACTAGCGGGAGAATTATGGATGAGCAGTTCTTC. Translating gives CSVGTSGRIMDEQFF.

The chain recombines TRBV28 with TRBJ1-4, with D perhaps matching TRBD1 (6 bases). V lost 1 base to trimming and J lost 2 bases, with 11 bases between them. Germline V CDR1 and CDR2: MDHEN, SYDVKM. The length of the CDR3 is 16 residues. The CDR3 region is CASSLSGGGTNEKLFF. The CDR3 DNA is TGTGCCAGCAGTTTATCGGGGGGGGGCACTAATGAAAAACTGTTTTTT.

This clone has a single count. The J gene is TRBJ1-2, the V gene TRBV20-1, with D tentatively TRBD1 (6 bases). The CDR3 contains 11 residues. With 3 bases removed from V and 6 bases from J, the gap between germline ends came to 8 bases. Per germline, CDR1 DFQATT and CDR2 SNEGSKA (reference sequence). CDR3 sequence reads: CSARGANGYTF. The CDR3 region has the DNA TGCAGTGCTAGGGGGGCAAATGGCTACACCTTC.

The genes are TRBV5-1 and TRBJ2-3, with D possibly matching TRBD1 (5 bases). Germline lookup yields CDR1 SGHRS and CDR2 YFSETQ. There are 14 residues in the CDR3. V lost 1 base and J lost 1, with 7 bases in between. The CDR3 reads CASSLRGGTDTQYF. CDR3 nucleotides: TGCGCCAGCAGCTTGAGGGGCGGCACAGATACGCAGTATTTT.

The CDR3 nucleotides are TGTGCCAGCAGTTACTCAGGGACTAGCGGGAGAAATCTGCAGTACTTC. It is translated as CASSYSGTSGRNLQYF. J is TRBJ2-7 and V is TRBV6-5, with 14 bases lining up with TRBD2. With V trimmed by 0 bases and J by 9 bases, 7 bases remained unmatched. The CDR3 runs 16 residues. The germline gives CDR1 MNHEY, CDR2 SVGAGI.

The chain carries TRBV2 and TRBJ1-5; D might be TRBD1 (6 bases). Germline V gene sequence: CDR1 SNHLY, CDR2 FYNNEI. V lost 5 bases to trimming and J lost 3 bases, with 14 bases between them. The CDR3 totals 15 residues. The CDR3 nucleotides are TGTGCCAGCAGTCATCAGGGGCAGGTCAATCAGCCCCAGCATTTT. Its translation is CASSHQGQVNQPQHF.

The V and J genes are TRBV19 and TRBJ2-3; D gene unclear. CDR1 LNHDA and CDR2 SQIVND come from the germline V gene (reference sequence). Trimming pared 9 bases from V and 4 bases from J, leaving 5 bases between. This CDR3 is 10 amino acids long. CDR3 in amino acids: CASFSDTQYF. The CDR3 nucleotides are TGTGCCAGCTTCTCAGATACGCAGTATTTT.

V and J are TRBV10-3 and TRBJ2-2, with D possibly being TRBD1 (6 bases). CDR3 size: 15 residues. The V gene lost 4 bases and the J gene lost 1 base, with 10 bases spanning the gap. Germline CDR1 reads ENHRY; CDR2 reads SYGVKD. Here the CDR3 reads CAISATTGNTGELFF. CDR3 DNA: TGTGCCATCAGTGCCACGACAGGGAACACCGGGGAGCTGTTTTTT.

V is TRBV5-1 and J is TRBJ2-1, with 9 bases aligning to TRBD1. Germline V gene sequence: CDR1 SGHRS, CDR2 YFSETQ. With V trimmed by 3 bases and J by 4 bases, 5 bases remained unmatched. The CDR3 loop spans 15 amino acids. CDR3 amino acids: CASSYGTGLYNEQFF. CDR3 nucleotides: TGCGCCAGCAGCTATGGGACAGGGTTATACAATGAGCAGTTCTTC. Filled out from reference TRBV5-1 and TRBJ2-1, the complete variable domain reads KAGVTQTPRYLIKTRGQQVTLSCSPISGHRSVSWYQQTPGQGLQFLFEYFSETQRNKGNFPGRFSGRQFSNSRSEMNVSTLELGDSALYLCASSYGTGLYNEQFFGPGTRLTVL.

Written as DNA, the CDR3 is TGTGCCAGCAGTTTCGCACTAGCGGGACTCTCCTACGAGCAGTACTTC. It translates to CASSFALAGLSYEQYF. The chain links TRBV28 to TRBJ2-7; 10 bases fit TRBD2. This CDR3 has 16 residues. Germline V lookup: CDR1 MDHEN, CDR2 SYDVKM. Trimming removed 3 bases from V and 0 bases from J; junction bases left unmatched: 5.

This clone was detected only a few times. The CDR3 DNA is TGCGCCAGCAGCTTGGGAGCCACCGGGGAGCTGTTTTTT. Protein: CASSLGATGELFF. The chain couples TRBV5-1 to TRBJ2-2; D gene unclear. The CDR3 totals 13 residues. Germline loops: CDR1 SGHRS, CDR2 YFSETQ. V lost 0 bases and J lost 4, with 4 bases in between. Variable domain in full (rest from reference TRBV5-1 and TRBJ2-2): KAGVTQTPRYLIKTRGQQVTLSCSPISGHRSVSWYQQTPGQGLQFLFEYFSETQRNKGNFPGRFSGRQFSNSRSEMNVSTLELGDSALYLCASSLGATGELFFGEGSRLTVL.